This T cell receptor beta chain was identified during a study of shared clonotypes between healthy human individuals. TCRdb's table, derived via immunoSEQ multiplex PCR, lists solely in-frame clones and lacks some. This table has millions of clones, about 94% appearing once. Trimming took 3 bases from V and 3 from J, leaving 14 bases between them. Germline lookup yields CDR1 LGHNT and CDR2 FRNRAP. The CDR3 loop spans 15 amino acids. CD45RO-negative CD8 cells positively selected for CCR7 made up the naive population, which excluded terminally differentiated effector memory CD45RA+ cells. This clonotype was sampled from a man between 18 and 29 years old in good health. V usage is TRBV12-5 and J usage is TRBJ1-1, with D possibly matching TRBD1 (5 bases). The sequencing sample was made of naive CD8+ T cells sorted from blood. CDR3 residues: CASGFSARVDTEAFF. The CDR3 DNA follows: TGTGCTAGTGGTTTCTCCGCCAGGGTAGACACTGAAGCTTTCTTT.